This TCR beta chain was identified in a study of PD-1 blockade in classical Hodgkin lymphoma. Study in general: Intravenous delivery of nivolumab at 3 mg/kg to patients occurred every 2 weeks. General study findings and limits: With CD4+ cells, TCR diversity rose significantly by C4D1, but not with CD8+ cells. Nivolumab starters within 1 year of ASCT were excluded.

The CDR3 is 14 amino acids. Germline V gene sequence: CDR1 SGHTA, CDR2 FQGNSA. The V gene end was trimmed by 5 bases and the J gene end by 6 bases; junction bases not matched to a gene: 7. A note on this clone: Its antigen is undetermined.

Sequenced by immunoSEQ multiplex PCR; TCRdb stores in-frame clones only, minus some. The sample has approximately 100,000 clones, 80% to 90% seen once. Each of the patients experienced relapse following autologous stem cell transplantation, and their brentuximab vedotin exposure differed. Each best response was a complete response, a partial response or progressive disease. The chain carries TRBV7-2 and TRBJ1-5; TRBD1 aligns across 7 bases. Sequenced here: peripheral blood mononuclear cells (PBMCs), sampled before the second cycle of nivolumab. The source is a human donor with classical Hodgkin lymphoma. The CDR3 region has the DNA TGTGCCAGCAGCCCCCGACAGGGCAGTCAGCCCCAGCATTTT. Translated, it gives CASSPRQGSQPQHF.